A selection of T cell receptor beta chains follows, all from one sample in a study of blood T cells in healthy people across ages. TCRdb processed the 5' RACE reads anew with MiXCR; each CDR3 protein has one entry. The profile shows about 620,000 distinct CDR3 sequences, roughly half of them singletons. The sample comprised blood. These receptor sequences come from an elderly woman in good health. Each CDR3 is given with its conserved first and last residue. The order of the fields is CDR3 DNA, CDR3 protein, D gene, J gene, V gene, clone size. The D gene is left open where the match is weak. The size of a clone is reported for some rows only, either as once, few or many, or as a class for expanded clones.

TGTGCCAGCAATTTGGGGGGGATGAACACTGAAGCTTTCTTT	CASNLGGMNTEAFF	NA	TRBJ1-1	TRBV2	few
TGCAGCGTTCGGCTCGGGGACAACTCCTACGAGCAGTACTTC	CSVRLGDNSYEQYF	NA	TRBJ2-7	TRBV29-1	NA
TGTGCCATTGGGTCTAGCGGGAGACGGGATGAGCAGTTCTTC	CAIGSSGRRDEQFF	TRBD2	TRBJ2-1	TRBV10-3	NA
TGTGCCAGCAGCGCCAACAGGGGGGATCTAGCGGGAGGAACACTAGCCAAAAACATTCAGTACTTC	CASSANRGDLAGGTLAKNIQYF	TRBD2	TRBJ2-4	TRBV11-2	once
TGTGCCTGGACCCAATCGGGTGAGCAGTTCTTC	CAWTQSGEQFF	NA	TRBJ2-1	TRBV30	NA
TGCAGCGTTGAAGGGGGCGGGAAATTCCCCCGTCCAAACATTCAGTACTTC	CSVEGGGKFPRPNIQYF	NA	TRBJ2-4	TRBV29-1	NA
TGTGCCAGCTCACCAGACAGAGTAGAGCAGTACTTC	CASSPDRVEQYF	NA	TRBJ2-5	TRBV18	NA
TGTGCCAGCAGCAAGGCAGGCGCTCAGCCCCAGCATTTT	CASSKAGAQPQHF	NA	TRBJ1-5	TRBV12-3/TRBV12-4	few
TGCGCCAGCAGCCAAAGTGCGTCGCCTTACGAGCAGTACTTC	CASSQSASPYEQYF	NA	TRBJ2-7	TRBV4-1	many
TGCGCCAGCAGCGTGAAGGACAGCTGGGAGACCCAGTACTTC	CASSVKDSWETQYF	NA	TRBJ2-5	TRBV5-1	NA
TGTGCCAGCAGCCTAAAGGGGGAATCGGTCCCCTACGAGCAGTACTTC	CASSLKGESVPYEQYF	NA	TRBJ2-7	TRBV9	NA
TGTGCCAGCAGCAAGGCCAGGGGGCCCTACGAGCAGTACTTC	CASSKARGPYEQYF	NA	TRBJ2-7	TRBV21-1	NA
TGTGCCAGCAGCTTATGGAGCGGGGAGCTGTTTTTT	CASSLWSGELFF	NA	TRBJ2-2	TRBV7-3	NA
TGTGCCAGCAGCCCCCATAGGCACACCTACGAGCAGTACTTC	CASSPHRHTYEQYF	NA	TRBJ2-7	TRBV6-6	NA
TGTGCCAGCAGCTTGTCCCTCCTAGCGGGGGGGGGTACCTTGGGCACAGATACGCAGTATTTT	CASSLSLLAGGGTLGTDTQYF	TRBD2	TRBJ2-3	TRBV5-5	NA
TGCAGCGTTGAAGATGGGGGAAGCGAATCCGGGGCCAACGTCCTGACTTTC	CSVEDGGSESGANVLTF	NA	TRBJ2-6	TRBV29-1	once
TGCGCCAGCAGCTTGGGGGGCGACAACCCATTAGCCAAAAACATTCAGTACTTC	CASSLGGDNPLAKNIQYF	NA	TRBJ2-4	TRBV5-1	NA
TGTGCCAGCAGCCAAGTCCGGGCCCTTTCATCCGAGCAGTTCTTC	CASSQVRALSSEQFF	NA	TRBJ2-1	TRBV9	NA
TGTGCCATCAGCCTGACTAGCGGGGCCCAGAGCTCCTACAATGAGCAGTACTTC	CAISLTSGAQSSYNEQYF	TRBD2	TRBJ2-7	TRBV10-3	NA
TGTGCCAGCAGCCCTGGGGCCAACGTCCTGACTTTC	CASSPGANVLTF	NA	TRBJ2-6	TRBV7-9	many
TGTGCCAGCAGCTTACGAGGGGGGTTCTACAATGAGCAGTTCTTC	CASSLRGGFYNEQFF	NA	TRBJ2-1	TRBV7-2	NA
TGCAGTGCCGAGATCTCGGGGCTGTTGACAGATACGCAGTATTTT	CSAEISGLLTDTQYF	NA	TRBJ2-3	TRBV20-1	NA